Listed below are T cell receptor delta chains from one sample, sequenced in a study of gamma-delta T cells after stem cell transplantation. TCRdb re-identified clones in the RT-PCR reads via CATT. The sample comprises 10,000 to 13,000 delta-chain clones, about two fifths of which are singletons, and 2.5% to 3.5% rests with the top ten. The sequenced sample was gamma-delta T cells. The receptors originated from a human donor. It is not recorded whose cells these are; they may come from a transplant donor. CDR3s include the opening cysteine and the closing phenylalanine or tryptophan. A D gene is named only where the DNA matches it firmly. Clone size is shown for a subset of rows, as once, few, many or a class of expanded clone.

J gene: TRDJ1; clone size: NA; V gene: TRDV1; D gene: NA; CDR3 length: 24; CDR3 DNA: TGTGCTCTTGGGGAGCCAAAGGCCTTCCTAAACTGGGGCCAAAGGTGGCCTCCTCTCGATAAACTCATCTTT; CDR3 protein: CALGEPKAFLNWGQRWPPLDKLIF
J gene: TRDJ1; clone size: NA; V gene: TRDV1; D gene: TRDD3; CDR3 length: 17; CDR3 DNA: TGTGCTCTTGGGGAACTGCGAACGTTGCTGGGGGCCGATAAACTCATCTTT; CDR3 protein: CALGELRTLLGADKLIF
J gene: TRDJ1; clone size: NA; V gene: TRDV3; D gene: TRDD3; CDR3 length: 22; CDR3 DNA: TGTGCCTTTACATCCCGATATTCCACCGTACTGGGGGATCGGGGGTACACCGATACCCTCATCTTT; CDR3 protein: CAFTSRYSTVLGDRGYTDTLIF
J gene: TRDJ2; clone size: NA; V gene: TRDV1; D gene: TRDD3; CDR3 length: 19; CDR3 DNA: TGTGCTCTTGGGGAAGTGCTGCGTACTGGGGGATACCGCACAGCACAACTCTTCTTT; CDR3 protein: CALGEVLRTGGYRTAQLFF
J gene: TRDJ2; clone size: few; V gene: TRDV1; D gene: NA; CDR3 length: 19; CDR3 DNA: TGTGCTCTTGGGGGACTAGTTCCCCGGACCCTTAACGCTGCAGCACAACTCTTCTTT; CDR3 protein: CALGGLVPRTLNAAAQLFF
J gene: TRDJ3; clone size: NA; V gene: TRDV2; D gene: TRDD3; CDR3 length: 22; CDR3 DNA: TGTGCCTGTGACACCGGAGACTCGCCGGGGGATATGAAGTTCTGGGACACCCGACCGATGTTTTTC; CDR3 protein: CACDTGDSPGDMKFWDTRPMFF
J gene: TRDJ1; clone size: few; V gene: TRDV1; D gene: TRDD3; CDR3 length: 24; CDR3 DNA: TGTGCTCTTGGGGTCTCCGGGGTCCTCAACCCAAACTGGGGGATCCTCAAGGGTACCGATAAACTCATCTTT; CDR3 protein: CALGVSGVLNPNWGILKGTDKLIF
J gene: TRDJ3; clone size: NA; V gene: TRDV2; D gene: TRDD3; CDR3 length: 22; CDR3 DNA: TGTGCCTGTGACAGCTCCTTACTGGGGGCCCCCCAAAAATTCTGGGACACCCGACAGATGTTTTTC; CDR3 protein: CACDSSLLGAPQKFWDTRQMFF
J gene: TRDJ1; clone size: few; V gene: TRDV1; D gene: TRDD3; CDR3 length: 18; CDR3 DNA: TGTGCTCTTGGGGAACTGTTCAACTGGCTGGGGGACACCGATAAACTCATCTTT; CDR3 protein: CALGELFNWLGDTDKLIF
J gene: TRDJ1; clone size: NA; V gene: TRDV1; D gene: TRDD3; CDR3 length: 22; CDR3 DNA: TGTGCTCTTGGGGAACTTTTGGCGTCTACCGTTCCCTGGGGGACGTGGACCGATAAACTCATCTTT; CDR3 protein: CALGELLASTVPWGTWTDKLIF
J gene: TRDJ1; clone size: NA; V gene: TRDV3; D gene: TRDD2; CDR3 length: 22; CDR3 DNA: TGTGCCTTCCCCTCCTCACCCTTCCTACGGGGGCTACTGGGGTCCTACACCGATAAACTCATCTTT; CDR3 protein: CAFPSSPFLRGLLGSYTDKLIF
J gene: TRDJ1; clone size: NA; V gene: TRDV1; D gene: NA; CDR3 length: 19; CDR3 DNA: TGTGCTCTTGGGCTAAGGGACTTCCTAGAGTACTGGGACACCGATAAACTCATCTTT; CDR3 protein: CALGLRDFLEYWDTDKLIF
J gene: TRDJ1; clone size: NA; V gene: TRDV2; D gene: NA; CDR3 length: 17; CDR3 DNA: TGTGCCTGTGACACCGTCCTAAGGTGGGGTGACACCGATAAACTCATCTTT; CDR3 protein: CACDTVLRWGDTDKLIF
J gene: TRDJ2; clone size: few; V gene: TRDV2; D gene: TRDD3; CDR3 length: 19; CDR3 DNA: TGTGCCTGTGACAGACCTACTTTGGGGGATACGCTTTTGACAGCACAACTCTTCTTT; CDR3 protein: CACDRPTLGDTLLTAQLFF
J gene: TRDJ1; clone size: few; V gene: TRDV1; D gene: TRDD3; CDR3 length: 23; CDR3 DNA: TGTGCTCTTGGGGGACGTTCCCTCCCCTACTGGGGGATACGCTTTGCGTTGACCGATAAACTCATCTTT; CDR3 protein: CALGGRSLPYWGIRFALTDKLIF